These 5 T cell receptor beta chains came from one sample sequenced in a study of blood T cell repertoires in COVID-19. Profiling relied on immunoSEQ multiplex PCR, and the TCRdb table lists in-frame clones only, not all of them. The sample carries about 180,000 clones, 86% recorded once. Sequencing used peripheral blood. All receptors come from a man aged 65-85 years with active or convalescent COVID-19.

This chain connects TRBV3-1 (or the pseudogene TRBV3-2) to TRBJ1-6, with D unresolved. CDR3 length: 14 amino acids. Trimming left V 4 bases short and J 4 bases short, with 8 bases between. Germline CDR1 and CDR2: LGHDT and YNNKEL (reference sequence). The CDR3 sequence is CASSPPGYNSPLHF. CDR3 DNA sequence: TGTGCCAGCAGCCCCCCGGGGTATAATTCACCCCTCCACTTT.

This clone has a handful of counts. The rearrangement joins TRBV19 to TRBJ1-1; possibly TRBD1 for D (5 bases). The CDR3 has 14 amino acids. Trimming took 5 bases from V and 1 from J, leaving 11 bases between them. Looked up from germline, CDR1 is LNHDA and CDR2 is SQIVND (reference sequence). CDR3 in amino acids: CASSAGMGNTEAFF. CDR3 nucleotide sequence: TGTGCCAGTAGTGCAGGGATGGGGAACACTGAAGCTTTCTTT.

This clone was observed a single time. The V call is TRBV5-5, the J call TRBJ1-1; no definite D call. The CDR3 extends over 11 amino acids. CDR1 and CDR2 (germline): SGHKS, YYEKEE (reference sequence). The germline V and J ends were trimmed by 0 bases and 11 bases, with 8 bases remaining between them. The CDR3, as DNA: TGTGCCAGCAGCTTGGCCCGTGAGGCTTTCTTT. This gives the protein CASSLAREAFF.

The chain carries TRBV18 and TRBJ1-1; D is ambiguous. V lost 2 bases and J lost 4, with 11 bases in between. Germline V gene data show CDR1 as KGHSH and CDR2 as LQKENI. The CDR3 sequence is 14 residues long. The DNA for the CDR3 is TGTGCCAGCTCACCATCATCTGCGGGCACTGAAGCTTTCTTT. Translated, it gives CASSPSSAGTEAFF.

This chain links TRBV30 with TRBJ2-7, with D hard to call. The V gene's germline CDR1 is GTSNPN and CDR2 SVGIG (reference sequence). The length of the CDR3 is 12 residues. Trimming took off 3 bases at V and 3 bases at J, with 9 bases between the two ends. The CDR3 here is CAWRYTIYEQYF. CDR3 bases: TGTGCCTGGAGGTACACGATCTACGAGCAGTACTTC.